This entry lists 13 T cell receptor beta chains sequenced from one sample in a study. TCRdb itself ran the 5' RACE reads through MiXCR, one entry per CDR3 protein. The table lists some 54,000 distinct CDR3 sequences, about a sixth of them singletons, with over 2% in the top ten. Sequencing input: naive CD4+ T cells sorted from blood. The subset was: naive CD4+ T cells, CD4+CD45RA+CD25-. The receptors here all came from a female donor with breast cancer.

The gene calls are TRBV18 and TRBJ1-5; D is perhaps TRBD1 (6 bases). V was trimmed by 4 bases and J by 6 bases, leaving 10 bases between them. CDR3 length: 13 amino acids. Per germline, CDR1 KGHSH and CDR2 LQKENI. The CDR3 reads CASSLLDSQPQHF. DNA of the CDR3: TGTGCCAGCTCACTCTTGGACAGTCAGCCCCAGCATTTT.

A note on this clonotype: Since a much larger clone is just one base distant, this may be a read error. The CDR3 carries no conserved terminal phenylalanine or tryptophan, so it likely arises from a read error. V is TRBV7-6 and J is TRBJ1-1; 9 positions agree with TRBD1. This CDR3 region has 14 residues. The germline CDR1 and CDR2 sequences are SGHVS and FNYEAQ. V trimming: 5 bases; J trimming: 3 bases; junction bases outside the gene matches: 4. The CDR3 region has the DNA TGTGCCAGCAGCAGTGACAGGGGGGACACTGAAGCTTTCTCT. Amino acid sequence: CASSSDRGDTEAFS.

As regards this clonotype: One base away lies a much larger clone, so this may be a sequencing read error. This chain joins TRBV29-1 and TRBJ1-1, with D possibly TRBD1 on 6 matching bases. Trimming left V 4 bases short and J 0 bases short, with 15 bases between. CDR3 length: 15 amino acids. Looked up from germline, CDR1 is SQVTM and CDR2 is ANQGSEA. CDR3 in amino acids: CSVARGWAMNTEAFF. CDR3 bases: TGCAGCGTTGCTAGGGGGTGGGCCATGAACACTGAAGCTTTCTTT.

This clonotype was seen many times. The chain joins TRBV5-1 to TRBJ1-1, with a weak D call TRBD1 (6 bases). Trimming removed 3 bases from V and 1 base from J, with 10 bases in between. The CDR3 runs 14 residues. The germline V gene encodes CDR1 SGHRS and CDR2 YFSETQ. The DNA for the CDR3 is TGCGCCAGCAGCTCGGGGGGCAGGAACACTGAAGCTTTCTTT. It translates to CASSSGGRNTEAFF.

This clonotype was counted ten times or more. CDR3 DNA sequence: TGTGCCACCAGCAGAGAATTTCGCTATGGCTACACCTTC. Protein sequence: CATSREFRYGYTF. The chain combines TRBV15 with TRBJ1-2; D remains ambiguous. Germline CDR1 LNHNV, CDR2 YYDKDF (reference sequence). The V end lost 0 bases, the J end lost 4 bases, and 6 bases lay between the germline ends. This CDR3 region has 13 residues.

This clonotype rates as medium-sized (0.01 to 0.1%). The chain has TRBV29-1 and TRBJ1-1; TRBD1 matches at 7 bases. The germline gives CDR1 SQVTM, CDR2 ANQGSEA. V gave up 4 bases and J gave up 2 bases; unmatched junction bases: 4. CDR3 size: 13 residues. DNA of the CDR3: TGCAGCGTTGTGGGACAGATCAACACTGAAGCTTTCTTT. Translating gives CSVVGQINTEAFF.

In this sample, this clonotype turned up many times. The V call is TRBV5-1, the J call TRBJ2-7; 8 bases fit TRBD1. J lost 8 bases, V lost 1 base, and 8 bases had no gene match. Germline V CDR1 and CDR2: SGHRS, YFSETQ. This CDR3 has 14 residues. CDR3 loop: CASSLQLDRGKQYF. The CDR3 coding sequence is TGCGCCAGCAGCTTGCAACTCGACAGGGGTAAGCAGTACTTC.

In this sample, this clonotype turned up a few times. The V and J genes are TRBV20-1 and TRBJ2-7, with D possibly matching TRBD2 (6 bases). Germline lookup yields CDR1 DFQATT and CDR2 SNEGSKA (reference sequence). This CDR3 has 17 residues. Trimming took 2 bases from V and 0 from J, leaving 20 bases between them. Written as DNA, the CDR3 is TGCAGTGCTAGAAATAACCGGGACTCCGATTTCTCCTACGAGCAGTACTTC. Translated: CSARNNRDSDFSYEQYF.

This clonotype has a handful of counts. V is TRBV12-3 or TRBV12-4 and J is TRBJ2-3; weak D call: TRBD1 (6 bases). With 5 bases removed from V and 2 bases from J, the gap between germline ends came to 11 bases. The CDR3 loop spans 14 amino acids. The CDR3 is CASSLGQSTDTQYF. DNA of the CDR3: TGTGCCAGCAGTCTTGGACAGTCCACAGATACGCAGTATTTT.

Remarks on this clonotype: Compared with germline, one end of the junction differs, possibly owing to a read error. The chain recombines TRBV6-2 or TRBV6-3 with TRBJ1-5; D ambiguous. The CDR3 length is 15 residues. CDR1 is MNHEY and CDR2 is SVGEGT in the germline V gene. For the CDR3, the DNA is TGTGCCAGCAGTTACAAGTCTTGGGAGAATCTGCCCCAGCATTTT. Amino acids: CASSYKSWENLPQHF.

This clonotype was detected a few times. The rearrangement links TRBV4-3 to TRBJ2-3; no definite D call. Germline CDR1 reads LGHNA; CDR2 reads YSLEER. The V end lost 0 bases, the J end lost 4 bases, and 11 bases lay between the germline ends. The CDR3 length is 15 residues. For the CDR3, the DNA is TGCGCCAGCAGCCAAGATCACACCGTTGCAGATACGCAGTATTTT. Translating gives CASSQDHTVADTQYF.

This clonotype was observed many times. This chain connects TRBV5-1 to TRBJ1-6; TRBD1 agrees at 9 bases. This CDR3 spans 18 amino acids. In germline, CDR1 is SGHRS, CDR2 YFSETQ. V shed 4 bases and J 7 bases; nucleotides not matched to a gene: 15. DNA of the CDR3: TGCGCCAGCAGCGCATACCGGGACAGGGTTTTCCCAAATTCACCCCTCCACTTT. Translated, it gives CASSAYRDRVFPNSPLHF.

The genes are TRBV5-1 and TRBJ1-2; TRBD1 aligns across 7 bases. V shed 3 bases and J 4 bases; nucleotides not matched to a gene: 9. Germline-derived CDR1 and CDR2 are SGHRS and YFSETQ. The CDR3 runs 15 residues. CDR3 in amino acids: CASSSLGQDTYGYTF. CDR3 in DNA: TGCGCCAGCAGCTCTTTAGGACAGGACACCTATGGCTACACCTTC.